This T cell receptor (beta chain) derives from a study of blood T cell repertoires in COVID-19. Method: immunoSEQ multiplex PCR; TCRdb's copy keeps in-frame clones and lacks some. The sample yields about 88,000 clones, roughly nine tenths seen once. Germline assignment: CDR1 SGHAT and CDR2 FQNNGV. The CDR3 is made up of 12 amino acids. Unmatched junction bases numbered 2, after V lost 5 bases and J lost 6 bases. The material sequenced was peripheral blood. The receptor's source is a man aged 60-69 years with acute or convalescent COVID-19. This chain links TRBV11-2 with TRBJ2-3, with TRBD1 matching over 7 bases. CDR3 protein: CASSKQGDTQYF. The DNA of the CDR3 is TGTGCCAGCAGCAAACAGGGGGATACGCAGTATTTT.